A selection of T cell receptor beta chains follows, all from one sample in a study of CD8+ T cells in alopecia areata. Repertoires were generated with immunoSEQ multiplex PCR, while TCRdb's copy carries only in-frame clones and drops some. The sample records 140,000 or so clones, 62% being singletons. The sequencing sample was made of CD8+ T cells sorted from blood. The receptor set was obtained from a human donor in good health. Both conserved end residues are part of each CDR3. Each record gives: J gene, D gene, clone size, V gene, CDR3 DNA, CDR3 protein. A D gene is named only where the DNA matches it firmly. Size values are once, few and many counts, or a class for expanded clones, and some rows have none.

>TRBJ1-1|NA|NA|TRBV20-1
TGCAGCGCGGGGTTGAACACTGAAGCTTTCTTT
CSAGLNTEAFF
>TRBJ1-5|NA|few|TRBV19
TGTGCCAGTGGGGACAACAATCAGCCCCAGCATTTT
CASGDNNQPQHF
>TRBJ2-5|TRBD2|once|TRBV5-6
TGTGCCAGCAGCTTGGGAATTCGGCTAGCGGGAGAAGAGACCCAGTACTTC
CASSLGIRLAGEETQYF
>TRBJ1-4|NA|few|TRBV27
TGTGCCAGCAGTTCCGGACAGCAACTGTTTTTT
CASSSGQQLFF
>TRBJ2-1|NA|NA|TRBV7-9
TGTGCCAGCAGCTCCATGGGGGAGGTATCGGGAGAGCAGTTCTTC
CASSSMGEVSGEQFF
>TRBJ2-3|TRBD1|NA|TRBV13
TGTGCCAGCAGCTCAACCGGGACAGGTCACTTGAATACGCAGTATTTT
CASSSTGTGHLNTQYF
>TRBJ2-6|NA|NA|TRBV29-1
TGCAGCGTTGGTCGCGGGGTGGCGGGGGCCAACGTCCTGACTTTC
CSVGRGVAGANVLTF
>TRBJ2-1|NA|NA|TRBV4-1
TGCGCCAGCAGCCAAGATACGGCCCAGGGGTACAATGAGCAGTTCTTC
CASSQDTAQGYNEQFF
>TRBJ1-4|TRBD1|NA|TRBV9
TGTGCCAGCAGCCCGGGACAGTTCCGGCCCCCAACTAATGAAAAACTGTTTTTT
CASSPGQFRPPTNEKLFF
>TRBJ2-5|TRBD2|NA|TRBV5-4
TGTGCCAGCAGCCTGGGGAGGCTAGCGGAATACCAAGAGACCCAGTACTTC
CASSLGRLAEYQETQYF